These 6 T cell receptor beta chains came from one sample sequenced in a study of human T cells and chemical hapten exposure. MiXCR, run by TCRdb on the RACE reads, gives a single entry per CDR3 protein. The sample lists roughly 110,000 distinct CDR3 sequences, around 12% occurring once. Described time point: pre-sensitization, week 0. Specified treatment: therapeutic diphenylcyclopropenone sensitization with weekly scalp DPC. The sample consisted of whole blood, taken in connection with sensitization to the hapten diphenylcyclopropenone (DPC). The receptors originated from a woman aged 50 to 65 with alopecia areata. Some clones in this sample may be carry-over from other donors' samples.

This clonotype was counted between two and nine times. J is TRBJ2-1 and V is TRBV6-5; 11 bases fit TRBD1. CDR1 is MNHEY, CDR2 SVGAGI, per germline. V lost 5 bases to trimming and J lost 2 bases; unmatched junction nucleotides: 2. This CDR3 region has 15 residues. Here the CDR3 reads CASSTGQGAYNEQFF. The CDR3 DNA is TGTGCCAGCAGTACGGGACAGGGGGCCTACAATGAGCAGTTCTTC.

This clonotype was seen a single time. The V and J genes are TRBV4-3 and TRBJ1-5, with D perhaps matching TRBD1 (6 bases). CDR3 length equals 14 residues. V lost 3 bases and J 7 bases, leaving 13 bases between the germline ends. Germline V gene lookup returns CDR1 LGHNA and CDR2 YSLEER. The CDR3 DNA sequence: TGCGCCAGCAGCCATATTACAGGGAGGCAGCCCCAGCATTTT. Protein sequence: CASSHITGRQPQHF.

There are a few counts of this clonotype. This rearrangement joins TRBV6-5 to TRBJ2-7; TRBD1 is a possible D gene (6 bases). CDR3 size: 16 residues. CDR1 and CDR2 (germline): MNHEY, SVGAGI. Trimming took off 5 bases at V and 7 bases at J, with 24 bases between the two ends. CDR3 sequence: CASSPLTQGWEGEQYF. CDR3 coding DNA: TGTGCCAGCAGTCCACTTACCCAGGGGTGGGAAGGGGAGCAGTACTTC.

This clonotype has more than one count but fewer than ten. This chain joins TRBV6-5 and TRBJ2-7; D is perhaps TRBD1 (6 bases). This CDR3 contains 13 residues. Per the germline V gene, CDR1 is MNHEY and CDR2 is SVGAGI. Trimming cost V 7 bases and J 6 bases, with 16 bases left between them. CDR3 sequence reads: CASTKDRFGEQYF. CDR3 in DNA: TGTGCCAGCACCAAAGACAGGTTCGGCGAGCAGTACTTC.

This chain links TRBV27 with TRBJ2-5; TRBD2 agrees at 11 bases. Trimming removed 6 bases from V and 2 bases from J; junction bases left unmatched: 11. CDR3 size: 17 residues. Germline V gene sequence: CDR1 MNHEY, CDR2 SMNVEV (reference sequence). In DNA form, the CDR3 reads TGTGCCAGCAGAAAGGGACTAGCGGCGGGCGAACAAGAGACCCAGTACTTC. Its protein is CASRKGLAAGEQETQYF.

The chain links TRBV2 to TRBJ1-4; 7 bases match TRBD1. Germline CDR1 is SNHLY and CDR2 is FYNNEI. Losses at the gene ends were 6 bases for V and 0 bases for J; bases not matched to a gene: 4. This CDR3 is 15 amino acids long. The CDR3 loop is CASRTGPTTNEKLFF. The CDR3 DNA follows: TGTGCCAGCAGGACAGGGCCTACAACTAATGAAAAACTGTTTTTT.